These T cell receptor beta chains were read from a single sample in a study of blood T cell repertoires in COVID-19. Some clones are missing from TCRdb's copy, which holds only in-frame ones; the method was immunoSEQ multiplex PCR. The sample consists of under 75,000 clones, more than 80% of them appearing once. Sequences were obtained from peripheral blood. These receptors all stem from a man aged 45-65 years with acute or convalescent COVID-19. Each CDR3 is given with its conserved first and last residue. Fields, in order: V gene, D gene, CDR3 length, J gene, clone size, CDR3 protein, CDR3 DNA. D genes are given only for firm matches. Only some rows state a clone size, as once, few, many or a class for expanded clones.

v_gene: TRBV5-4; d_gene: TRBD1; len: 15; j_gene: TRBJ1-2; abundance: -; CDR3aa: CASSSPDRVDYGYTF; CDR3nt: TGTGCCAGCAGCTCCCCGGACAGGGTGGACTATGGCTACACCTTC
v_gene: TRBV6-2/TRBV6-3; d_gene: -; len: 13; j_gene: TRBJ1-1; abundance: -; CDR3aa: CASSYTRNTEAFF; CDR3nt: TGTGCCAGCAGTTACACCAGGAACACTGAAGCTTTCTTT
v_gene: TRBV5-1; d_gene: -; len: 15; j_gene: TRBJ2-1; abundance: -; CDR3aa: CASSPVGAPYNEQFF; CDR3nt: TGCGCCAGCAGTCCTGTGGGAGCCCCCTACAATGAGCAGTTCTTC
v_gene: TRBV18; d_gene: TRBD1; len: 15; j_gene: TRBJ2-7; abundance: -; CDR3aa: CASSPQGQGRSEQYF; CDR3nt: TGTGCCAGCTCACCACAGGGACAGGGACGGAGCGAGCAGTACTTC
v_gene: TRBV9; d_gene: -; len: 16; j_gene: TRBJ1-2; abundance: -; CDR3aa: CASSPRKGTSDYGYTF; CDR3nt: TGTGCCAGCAGCCCACGAAAGGGGACATCTGACTATGGCTACACCTTC
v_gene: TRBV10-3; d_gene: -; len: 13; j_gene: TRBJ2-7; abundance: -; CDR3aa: CAISAPPGSEQYF; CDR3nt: TGTGCCATCAGCGCCCCCCCGGGGAGCGAGCAGTACTTC
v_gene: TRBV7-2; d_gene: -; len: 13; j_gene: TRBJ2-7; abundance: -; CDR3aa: CASSLAGSDEQYF; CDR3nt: TGTGCCAGCAGCTTAGCGGGTAGCGACGAGCAGTACTTC
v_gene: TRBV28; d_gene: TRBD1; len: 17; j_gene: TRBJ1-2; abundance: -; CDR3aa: CASSFQPRDRTNYGYTF; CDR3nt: TGTGCCAGCAGTTTCCAGCCCCGGGACAGAACTAACTATGGCTACACCTTC
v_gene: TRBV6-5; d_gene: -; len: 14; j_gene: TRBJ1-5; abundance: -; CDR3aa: CASSYSGGVQPQHF; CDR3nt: TGTGCCAGCAGTTACTCTGGAGGGGTTCAGCCCCAGCATTTT
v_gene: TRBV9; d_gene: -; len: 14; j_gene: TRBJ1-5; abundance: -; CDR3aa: CARGGVSVNQPQHF; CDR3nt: TGTGCCAGGGGGGGAGTGTCGGTCAATCAGCCCCAGCATTTT
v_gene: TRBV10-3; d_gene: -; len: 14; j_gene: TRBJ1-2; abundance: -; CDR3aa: CAISANIEGVGYTF; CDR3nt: TGTGCCATCAGCGCGAACATAGAGGGTGTGGGCTACACCTTC
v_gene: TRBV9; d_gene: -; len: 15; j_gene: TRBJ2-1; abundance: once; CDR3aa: CASSVVSQGSYEQFF; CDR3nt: TGTGCCAGCAGCGTAGTCAGCCAAGGTAGCTATGAGCAGTTCTTC
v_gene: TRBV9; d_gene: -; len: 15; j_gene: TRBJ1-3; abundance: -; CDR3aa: CASSVATELGNTIYF; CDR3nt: TGTGCCAGCAGCGTAGCTACTGAACTCGGAAACACCATATATTTT
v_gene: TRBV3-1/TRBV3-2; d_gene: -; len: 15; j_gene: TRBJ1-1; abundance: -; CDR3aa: CASSPLRVGGNEAFF; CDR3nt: TGTGCCAGCAGCCCCCTCCGGGTGGGGGGAAATGAAGCTTTCTTT
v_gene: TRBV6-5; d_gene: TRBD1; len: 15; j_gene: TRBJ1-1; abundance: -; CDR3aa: CASRNDRARNTEAFF; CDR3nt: TGTGCCAGCAGGAACGACAGGGCCCGGAACACTGAAGCTTTCTTT
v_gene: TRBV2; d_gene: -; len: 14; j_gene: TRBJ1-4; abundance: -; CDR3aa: CASMLQGGVEKLFF; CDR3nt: TGTGCCAGCATGCTACAGGGCGGTGTGGAAAAACTGTTTTTT
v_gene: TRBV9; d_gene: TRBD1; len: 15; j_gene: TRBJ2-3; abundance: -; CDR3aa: CASSVVGQGTDTQYF; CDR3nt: TGTGCCAGCAGCGTAGTTGGACAGGGGACAGATACGCAGTATTTT
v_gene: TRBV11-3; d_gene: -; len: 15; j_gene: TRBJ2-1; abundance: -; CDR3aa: CASSPSGAGNNEQFF; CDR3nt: TGTGCCAGCAGCCCCTCGGGTGCGGGGAACAATGAGCAGTTCTTC
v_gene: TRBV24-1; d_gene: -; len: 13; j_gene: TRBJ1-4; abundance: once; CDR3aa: CATRSATNEKLFF; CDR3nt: TGTGCCACCAGATCTGCAACTAATGAAAAACTGTTTTTT
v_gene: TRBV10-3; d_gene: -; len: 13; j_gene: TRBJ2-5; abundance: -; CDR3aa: CAIKEGYQETQYF; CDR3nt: TGTGCCATCAAGGAGGGCTACCAAGAGACCCAGTACTTC
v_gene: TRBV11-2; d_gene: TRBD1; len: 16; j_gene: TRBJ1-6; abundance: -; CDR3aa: CASSSRTGGGNSPLHF; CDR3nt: TGTGCCAGCAGCTCGCGGACAGGGGGTGGGAATTCACCCCTCCACTTT
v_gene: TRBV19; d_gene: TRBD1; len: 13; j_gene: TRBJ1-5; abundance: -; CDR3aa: CASQDRGYQPQHF; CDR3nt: TGTGCCAGCCAAGACAGGGGATATCAGCCCCAGCATTTT
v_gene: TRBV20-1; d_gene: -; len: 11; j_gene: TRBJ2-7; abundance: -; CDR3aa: CSASQGNEQYF; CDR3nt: TGCAGTGCTTCACAGGGTAACGAGCAGTACTTC
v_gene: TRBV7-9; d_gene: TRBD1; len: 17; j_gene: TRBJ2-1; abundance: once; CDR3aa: CASSLAWTGVLDNEQFF; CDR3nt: TGTGCCAGCAGCTTAGCGTGGACAGGGGTATTGGACAATGAGCAGTTCTTC
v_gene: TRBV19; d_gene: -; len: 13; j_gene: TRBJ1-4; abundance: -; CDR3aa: CASSPPGREKLFF; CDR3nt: TGTGCCAGTAGTCCCCCAGGGCGAGAAAAACTGTTTTTT
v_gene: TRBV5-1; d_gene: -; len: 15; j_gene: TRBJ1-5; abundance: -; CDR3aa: CASSLEDSSNQPQHF; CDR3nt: TGCGCCAGCAGCTTGGAAGACAGTAGCAATCAGCCCCAGCATTTT
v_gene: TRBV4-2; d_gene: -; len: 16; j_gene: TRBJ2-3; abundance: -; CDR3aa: CASSQDLAQGTDTQYF; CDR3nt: TGTGCCAGCAGCCAAGATCTGGCACAGGGTACAGATACGCAGTATTTT
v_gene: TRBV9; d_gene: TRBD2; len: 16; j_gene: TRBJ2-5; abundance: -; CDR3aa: CASSAGLAVDQETQYF; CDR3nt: TGTGCCAGCAGCGCCGGACTAGCGGTTGACCAAGAGACCCAGTACTTC